The 20 T cell receptor beta chains in this list originate from one sample, sequenced in a study of shared clonotypes between healthy human individuals. Clones were read by immunoSEQ multiplex PCR, and TCRdb kept only the in-frame ones, dropping some. The table has 700,000 to 950,000 clones, approximately 97% seen once. The naive CD8 fraction comprised CD45RO-negative cells positively selected for CCR7 and excluded terminally differentiated effector memory CD45RA+ cells. Input material: naive CD8+ T cells sorted from blood. These receptors originate from a man aged 30-40 years in good health.

The gene calls are TRBV11-1 and TRBJ2-1; D call uncertain. CDR3 length: 15 amino acids. In germline, CDR1 is SGHAT, CDR2 FQDESV (reference sequence). Trimming removed 5 bases at V and 0 bases at J, with 11 bases between. CDR3 in DNA: TGTGCCAGCAGCGGACGCAGGAGCTCCTACAATGAGCAGTTCTTC. Translating gives CASSGRRSSYNEQFF. Together with reference TRBV11-1 and TRBJ2-1, the CDR3 gives the full variable domain: EAEVAQSPRYKITEKSQAVAFWCDPISGHATLYWYRQILGQGPELLVQFQDESVVDDSQLPKDRFSAERLKGVDSTLKIQPAELGDSAMYLCASSGRRSSYNEQFFGPGTRLTVL.

The CDR3 DNA reads as TGTGCCAGCAGCTTAACTAGGATGGAGGGGCAGTACTTC. Translated: CASSLTRMEGQYF. The V gene is TRBV7-9, the J gene TRBJ2-7, with a tentative D call TRBD2 (6 bases). Germline loops: CDR1 SEHNR, CDR2 FQNEAQ (reference sequence). V was cut by 2 bases and J by 9 bases, with 14 bases left in between. The CDR3 runs to 13 residues.

The V and J genes are TRBV27 and TRBJ2-1; unclear D gene. The length of the CDR3 is 14 residues. Trimming pared 8 bases from V and 4 bases from J, leaving 15 bases between. Germline loops: CDR1 MNHEY, CDR2 SMNVEV (reference sequence). CDR3 loop: CASHGEANYNEQFF. For the CDR3, the DNA is TGTGCCAGCCATGGGGAAGCAAATTACAATGAGCAGTTCTTC.

This rearrangement joins TRBV18 to TRBJ2-1, with D possibly being TRBD2 (6 bases). The CDR3 is made up of 17 amino acids. V was trimmed by 3 bases and J by 2 bases, leaving 17 bases between them. Per germline, CDR1 KGHSH and CDR2 LQKENI. CDR3 in amino acids: CASSPSGERAAYNEQFF. CDR3 in DNA: TGTGCCAGCTCACCTTCCGGGGAGCGGGCCGCCTACAATGAGCAGTTCTTC.

The V call is TRBV30, the J call TRBJ2-5, with 8 bases fitting TRBD2. From germline, CDR1 is GTSNPN and CDR2 SVGIG (reference sequence). This CDR3 contains 14 residues. Trimming cost V 2 bases and J 1 base; bases outside gene matches: 3. CDR3 sequence (DNA): TGTGCCTGGAGTACAACTAGCGGCCAAGAGACCCAGTACTTC. Translating it yields CAWSTTSGQETQYF. Full variable domain (missing parts from reference TRBV30 and TRBJ2-5): SQTIHQWPATLVQPVGSPLSLECTVEGTSNPNLYWYRQAAGRGLQLLFYSVGIGQISSEVPQNLSASRPQDRQFILSSKKLLLSDSGFYLCAWSTTSGQETQYFGPGTRLLVL.

A single count supports this clone. The DNA of the CDR3 is TGTGCCAGCAGCCCAGAGGGAGCGGGAGGGCCCGGCCGCTACAATGAGCAGTTCTTC. Translation gives CASSPEGAGGPGRYNEQFF. This chain connects TRBV9 to TRBJ2-1; TRBD2 aligns across 10 bases. Germline V gives CDR1 SGDLS, CDR2 YYNGEE. J lost 3 bases, V lost 4 bases, and 16 bases had no gene match. This CDR3 has 19 amino acids.

This chain connects TRBV7-9 to TRBJ1-2, with D hard to call. Germline V gives CDR1 SEHNR, CDR2 FQNEAQ (reference sequence). The germline V and J ends were trimmed by 5 bases and 5 bases, with 9 bases remaining between them. CDR3 length: 12 residues. The CDR3 region is CASSADKYGYTF. CDR3 bases: TGTGCCAGCAGCGCCGATAAATATGGCTACACCTTC.

Concerning this clone: Additional DNA sequences in this sample encode the identical CDR3. Here the CDR3 reads CASGRTDTQYF. The CDR3 region has the DNA TGTGCCTCAGGCCGTACAGATACGCAGTATTTT. The chain combines TRBV9 with TRBJ2-3; D not resolved. Germline lookup yields CDR1 SGDLS and CDR2 YYNGEE. Trimming took off 10 bases at V and 3 bases at J, with 9 bases between the two ends. This CDR3 has 11 residues.

The J gene is TRBJ2-2, the V gene TRBV25-1; no reliable D call. With 8 bases removed from V and 3 bases from J, the gap between germline ends came to 7 bases. Germline V lookup: CDR1 MGHDK, CDR2 SYGVNS. The CDR3 extends over 12 amino acids. The CDR3 loop is CASRLHTGELFF. In DNA form, the CDR3 reads TGTGCCAGCCGGTTACACACCGGGGAGCTGTTTTTT. The full variable domain, its missing parts supplied by reference TRBV25-1 and TRBJ2-2, is EADIYQTPRYLVIGTGKKITLECSQTMGHDKMYWYQQDPGMELHLIHYSYGVNSTEKGDLSSESTVSRIRTEHFPLTLESARPSHTSQYLCASRLHTGELFFGEGSRLTVL.

The rearrangement links TRBV29-1 to TRBJ2-7; 12 nucleotides align to TRBD2. The length of the CDR3 is 14 residues. V lost 7 bases, J lost 5 bases, and 9 bases stayed unmatched. CDR1 is SQVTM, CDR2 ANQGSEA, per germline. For the CDR3, the DNA is TGCAGCGCCACCTGGACTAGCGGGAACGACGAGCAGTACTTC. The encoded protein is CSATWTSGNDEQYF.

The chain carries TRBV7-2 and TRBJ2-1; 11 bases are a match to TRBD2. With V trimmed by 5 bases and J by 2 bases, 5 bases remained unmatched. Germline values: CDR1 SGHTA, CDR2 FQGNSA. The length of the CDR3 is 16 residues. CDR3 in amino acids: CASSQGLAGPYNEQFF. The CDR3 DNA sequence: TGTGCCAGCAGCCAAGGACTAGCGGGTCCCTACAATGAGCAGTTCTTC.

The chain links TRBV11-2 to TRBJ2-7, with 11 bases matching TRBD1. This CDR3 region has 16 residues. V gave up 2 bases and J gave up 4 bases; unmatched junction bases: 7. Germline V CDR1 and CDR2: SGHAT, FQNNGV. CDR3 sequence: CASSLIGQGARYEQYF. The CDR3 nucleotides are TGTGCCAGCAGCTTAATCGGACAGGGGGCGCGGTACGAGCAGTACTTC.

The J gene is TRBJ2-1, the V gene TRBV29-1; possibly TRBD1 for D (5 bases). Trimming left V 6 bases short and J 6 bases short, with 6 bases between. Germline loops: CDR1 SQVTM, CDR2 ANQGSEA. The CDR3 is 10 amino acids. The CDR3 protein is CSVQGNEQFF. The CDR3 DNA reads TGCAGCGTCCAGGGCAATGAGCAGTTCTTC.

The rearrangement links TRBV11-2 to TRBJ2-7; either TRBD1 or TRBD2 may fit D (5 bases each). The CDR3 covers 13 residues. CDR1 and CDR2 (germline): SGHAT, FQNNGV. V was pared by 5 bases and J by 5 bases, with 13 bases between. DNA for the CDR3: TGTGCCAGCAGCCGACCCTGGGACGACGAGCAGTACTTC. Amino acids: CASSRPWDDEQYF.

The J gene is TRBJ2-1, the V gene TRBV28; 12 bases are a match to TRBD2. Per the germline V gene, CDR1 is MDHEN and CDR2 is SYDVKM. V lost 5 bases, J lost 2 bases, and 1 base stayed unmatched. The CDR3 length is 15 residues. CDR3 DNA sequence: TGTGCCAGCAGTCGGACTAGCGGGACCTACAATGAGCAGTTCTTC. Amino acids: CASSRTSGTYNEQFF.

This clone showed up just once. Other DNA sequences in this specimen translate into the identical CDR3. The chain couples TRBV27 to TRBJ1-5; the D gene is possibly TRBD1 (6 bases). This CDR3 has 12 residues. Trimming took 6 bases from V and 6 from J, leaving 9 bases between them. Germline values: CDR1 MNHEY, CDR2 SMNVEV (reference sequence). The CDR3 here is CASRQGGQPQHF. The CDR3 DNA sequence: TGTGCCAGCAGACAGGGAGGTCAGCCCCAGCATTTT.

The chain joins TRBV7-9 to TRBJ2-7, with 9 positions matching TRBD1. The CDR3 length is 16 residues. V gave up 5 bases and J gave up 2 bases; unmatched junction bases: 10. Germline V lookup: CDR1 SEHNR, CDR2 FQNEAQ (reference sequence). The CDR3 bases are TGTGCCAGCAGCCCAAGAACGGGGACAGGGACCTACGAGCAGTACTTC. It yields the protein CASSPRTGTGTYEQYF.

The V call is TRBV9, the J call TRBJ2-3; no reliable D call. Germline loops: CDR1 SGDLS, CDR2 YYNGEE. There are 14 residues in the CDR3. The V and J ends lost 1 base and 1 base respectively, with 7 bases between them. The CDR3 nucleotides read TGTGCCAGCAGCGTAACGCCCGGCACAGATACGCAGTATTTT. Protein: CASSVTPGTDTQYF.

This chain uses TRBV13 with TRBJ2-3; D is uncertain. Per the germline V gene, CDR1 is PRHDT and CDR2 is FYEKMQ (reference sequence). With 3 bases removed from V and 1 base from J, the gap between germline ends came to 5 bases. The CDR3 sequence is 13 residues long. This CDR3 is CASSLWGTDTQYF. The CDR3 DNA follows: TGTGCCAGCAGCTTGTGGGGCACAGATACGCAGTATTTT.

This rearrangement joins TRBV19 to TRBJ2-1, with D possibly being TRBD1 or TRBD2 (5 bases each). Germline V gene data show CDR1 as LNHDA and CDR2 as SQIVND (reference sequence). CDR3 length equals 14 residues. The V end lost 5 bases, the J end lost 7 bases, and 15 bases lay between the germline ends. CDR3 sequence: CASSSQGPLNEQFF. The DNA of the CDR3 is TGTGCCAGTAGTTCCCAGGGACCGCTGAATGAGCAGTTCTTC.